The source of this T cell receptor (beta chain) is a study of high-grade serous ovarian cancer treatment subgroups. Study-level information: Mean per sample: approximately 14,000 reads, some 8,100 unique TCR beta rearrangements. Study conclusions and caveats: Bulk tumor TCR sequencing gave no spatial information. Clonal relatedness tracked neoantigen level, and by trend copy number and mutation load. Repertoire analysis covered CDR3 alone, not CDR1 or CDR2.

Between the trimmed V and J ends, which lost 7 bases and 0 bases, there was a span of 17 bases. The CDR3 totals 16 residues. The germline CDR1 and CDR2 sequences are SGHRS and YFSETQ. As regards this clone: Its antigen remains unidentified.

Sequencing used immunoSEQ multiplex PCR; TCRdb keeps in-frame clones, though not all of them. The sample holds 5,500 to 6,000 clones, approximately 70% seen once. The tumor samples were collected prior to definitive surgery or chemotherapy. The chain combines TRBV5-1 with TRBJ1-5; D not certain. Sequencing was done on a sample of tumor tissue. The source is a human donor with high-grade serous ovarian cancer. CDR3 amino acids: CASSLGGSYSNQPQHF. The CDR3 nucleotides read TGCGCCAGCTCACTCGGAGGGTCTTATAGCAATCAGCCCCAGCATTTT.